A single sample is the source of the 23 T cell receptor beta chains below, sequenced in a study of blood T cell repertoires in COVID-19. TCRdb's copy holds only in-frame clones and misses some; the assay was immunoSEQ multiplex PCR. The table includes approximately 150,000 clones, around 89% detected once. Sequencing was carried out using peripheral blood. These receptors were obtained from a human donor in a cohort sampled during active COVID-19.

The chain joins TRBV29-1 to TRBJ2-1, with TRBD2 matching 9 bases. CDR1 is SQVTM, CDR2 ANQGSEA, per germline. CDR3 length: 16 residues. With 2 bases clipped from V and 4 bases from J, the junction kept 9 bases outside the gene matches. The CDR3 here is CSVELAGRRGYNEQFF. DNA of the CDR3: TGCAGCGTTGAACTAGCGGGGAGGAGGGGGTACAATGAGCAGTTCTTC.

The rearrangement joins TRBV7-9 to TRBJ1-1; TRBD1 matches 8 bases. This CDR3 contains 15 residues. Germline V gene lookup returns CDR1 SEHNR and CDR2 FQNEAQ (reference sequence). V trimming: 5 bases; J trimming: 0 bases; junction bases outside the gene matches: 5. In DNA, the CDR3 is TGTGCCAGCAGCCCCGGACAGGGAGTGAACACTGAAGCTTTCTTT. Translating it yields CASSPGQGVNTEAFF.

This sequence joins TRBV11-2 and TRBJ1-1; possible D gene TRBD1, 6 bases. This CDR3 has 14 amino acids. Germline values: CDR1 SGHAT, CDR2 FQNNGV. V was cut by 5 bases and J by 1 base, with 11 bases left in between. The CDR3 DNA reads TGTGCCAGCAGCAAAACGGACAGGAACACTGAAGCTTTCTTT. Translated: CASSKTDRNTEAFF.

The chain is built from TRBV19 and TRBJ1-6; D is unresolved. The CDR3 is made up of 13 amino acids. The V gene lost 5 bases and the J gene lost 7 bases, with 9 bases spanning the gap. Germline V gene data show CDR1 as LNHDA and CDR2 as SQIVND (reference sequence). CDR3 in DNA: TGTGCCAGTAGTCCCCAGTTAAATTCACCCCTCCACTTT. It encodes CASSPQLNSPLHF.

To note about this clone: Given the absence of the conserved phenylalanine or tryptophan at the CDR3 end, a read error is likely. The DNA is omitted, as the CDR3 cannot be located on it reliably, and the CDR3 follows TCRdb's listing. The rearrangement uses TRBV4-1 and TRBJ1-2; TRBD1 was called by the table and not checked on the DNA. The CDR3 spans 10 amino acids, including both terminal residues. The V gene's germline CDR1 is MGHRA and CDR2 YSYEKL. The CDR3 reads CASSQKHASS.

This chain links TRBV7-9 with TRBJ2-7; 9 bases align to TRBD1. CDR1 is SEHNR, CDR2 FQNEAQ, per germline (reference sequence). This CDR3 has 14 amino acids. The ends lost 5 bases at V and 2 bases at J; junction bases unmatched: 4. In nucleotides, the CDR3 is TGTGCCAGCAGCACCGGGACAGGGACCTACGAGCAGTACTTC. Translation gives CASSTGTGTYEQYF.

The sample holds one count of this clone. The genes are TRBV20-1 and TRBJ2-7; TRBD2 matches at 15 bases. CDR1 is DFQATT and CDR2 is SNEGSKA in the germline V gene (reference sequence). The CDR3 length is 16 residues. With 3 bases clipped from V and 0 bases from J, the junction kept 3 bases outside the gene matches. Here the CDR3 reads CSASGTSGGSSYEQYF. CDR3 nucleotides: TGCAGTGCTAGTGGGACTAGCGGGGGGAGCTCCTACGAGCAGTACTTC.

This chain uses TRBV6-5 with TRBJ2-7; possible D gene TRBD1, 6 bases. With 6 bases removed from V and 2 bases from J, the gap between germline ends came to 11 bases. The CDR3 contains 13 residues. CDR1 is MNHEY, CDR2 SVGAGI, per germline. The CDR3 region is CASSSGVAYEQYF. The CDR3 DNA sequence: TGTGCCAGCAGCTCAGGGGTGGCCTACGAGCAGTACTTC.

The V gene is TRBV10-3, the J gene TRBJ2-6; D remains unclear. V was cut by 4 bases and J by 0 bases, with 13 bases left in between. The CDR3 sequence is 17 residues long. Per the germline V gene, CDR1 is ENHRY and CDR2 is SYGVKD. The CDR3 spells CAISGWQESSGANVLTF. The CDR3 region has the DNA TGTGCCATCAGTGGATGGCAGGAATCCTCTGGGGCCAACGTCCTGACTTTC.

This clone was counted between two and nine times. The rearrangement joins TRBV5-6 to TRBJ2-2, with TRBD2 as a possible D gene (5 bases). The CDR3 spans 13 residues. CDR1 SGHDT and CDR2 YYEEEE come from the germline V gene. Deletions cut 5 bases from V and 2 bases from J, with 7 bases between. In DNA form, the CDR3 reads TGTGCCAGCAGTGGAGGCAACACCGGGGAGCTGTTTTTT. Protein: CASSGGNTGELFF.

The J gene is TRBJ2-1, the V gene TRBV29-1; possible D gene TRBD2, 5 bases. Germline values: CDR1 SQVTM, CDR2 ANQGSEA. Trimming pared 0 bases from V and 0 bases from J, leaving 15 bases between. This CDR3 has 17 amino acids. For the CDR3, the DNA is TGCAGCGTTGAAGATTTATATATTACTAGCTCCTACAATGAGCAGTTCTTC. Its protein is CSVEDLYITSSYNEQFF.

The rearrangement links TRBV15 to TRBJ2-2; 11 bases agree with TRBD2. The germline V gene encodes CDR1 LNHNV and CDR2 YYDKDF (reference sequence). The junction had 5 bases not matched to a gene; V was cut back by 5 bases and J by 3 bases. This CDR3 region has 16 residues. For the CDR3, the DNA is TGTGCCACCAGCTACGGGACTAGCGGCTACACCGGGGAGCTGTTTTTT. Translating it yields CATSYGTSGYTGELFF.

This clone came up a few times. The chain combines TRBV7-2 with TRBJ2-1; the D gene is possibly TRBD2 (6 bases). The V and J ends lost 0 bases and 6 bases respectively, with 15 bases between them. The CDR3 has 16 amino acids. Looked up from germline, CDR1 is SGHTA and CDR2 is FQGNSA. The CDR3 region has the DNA TGTGCCAGCAGCTTAGCGATGAGTCGGGGGATCAATGAGCAGTTCTTC. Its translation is CASSLAMSRGINEQFF.

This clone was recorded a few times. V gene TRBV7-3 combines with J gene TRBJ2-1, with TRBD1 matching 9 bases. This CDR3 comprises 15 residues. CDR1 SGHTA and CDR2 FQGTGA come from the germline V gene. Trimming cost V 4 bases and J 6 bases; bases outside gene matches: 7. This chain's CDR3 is CASSSSGTGFNEQFF. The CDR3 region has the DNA TGTGCCAGCAGCTCCTCCGGGACAGGGTTCAATGAGCAGTTCTTC.

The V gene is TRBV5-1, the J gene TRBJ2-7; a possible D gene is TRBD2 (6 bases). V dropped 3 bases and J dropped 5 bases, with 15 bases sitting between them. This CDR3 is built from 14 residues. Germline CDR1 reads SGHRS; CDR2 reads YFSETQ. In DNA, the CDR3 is TGCGCCAGCAGCTCGGAGGCGGGGTGGGACGAGCAGTACTTC. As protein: CASSSEAGWDEQYF. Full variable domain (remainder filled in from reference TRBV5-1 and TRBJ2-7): KAGVTQTPRYLIKTRGQQVTLSCSPISGHRSVSWYQQTPGQGLQFLFEYFSETQRNKGNFPGRFSGRQFSNSRSEMNVSTLELGDSALYLCASSSEAGWDEQYFGPGTRLTVT.

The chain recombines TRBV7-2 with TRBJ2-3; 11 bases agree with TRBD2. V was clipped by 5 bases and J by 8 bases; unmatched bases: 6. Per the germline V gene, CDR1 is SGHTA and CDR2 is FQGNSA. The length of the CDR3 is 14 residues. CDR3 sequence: CASSLSGGAGTQYF. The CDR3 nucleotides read TGTGCCAGCAGCCTTAGCGGGGGGGCGGGTACGCAGTATTTT.

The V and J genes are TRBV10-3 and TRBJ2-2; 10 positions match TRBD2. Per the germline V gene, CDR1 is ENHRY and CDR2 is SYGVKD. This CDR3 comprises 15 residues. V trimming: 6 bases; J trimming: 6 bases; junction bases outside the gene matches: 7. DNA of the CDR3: TGTGCCATCAGCGCAGGGACTAGCGAGGCCGGGGAGCTGTTTTTT. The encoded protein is CAISAGTSEAGELFF.

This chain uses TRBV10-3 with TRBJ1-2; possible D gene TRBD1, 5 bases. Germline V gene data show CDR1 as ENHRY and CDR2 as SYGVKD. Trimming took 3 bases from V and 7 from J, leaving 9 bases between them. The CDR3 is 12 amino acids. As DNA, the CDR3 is TGTGCCATCAGTGAAAAGGGGCCTGGCTACACCTTC. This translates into CAISEKGPGYTF.

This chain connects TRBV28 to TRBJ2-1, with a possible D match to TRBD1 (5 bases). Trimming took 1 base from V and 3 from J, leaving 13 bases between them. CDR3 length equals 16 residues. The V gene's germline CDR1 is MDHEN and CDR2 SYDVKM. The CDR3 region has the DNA TGTGCCAGCAGTTTATCCCAGGGTAGGGACTACAATGAGCAGTTCTTC. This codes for CASSLSQGRDYNEQFF.

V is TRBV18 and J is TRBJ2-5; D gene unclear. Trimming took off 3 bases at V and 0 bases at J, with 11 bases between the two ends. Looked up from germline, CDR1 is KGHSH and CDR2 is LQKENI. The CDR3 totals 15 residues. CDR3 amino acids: CASSPELWYQETQYF. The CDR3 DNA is TGTGCCAGCTCACCTGAGTTATGGTACCAAGAGACCCAGTACTTC.

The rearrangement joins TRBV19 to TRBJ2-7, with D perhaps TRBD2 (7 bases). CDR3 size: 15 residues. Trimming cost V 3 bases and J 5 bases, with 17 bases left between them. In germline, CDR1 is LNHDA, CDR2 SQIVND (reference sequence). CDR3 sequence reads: CASSMTGGLLDEQYF. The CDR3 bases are TGTGCCAGTAGTATGACGGGGGGCTTGCTGGACGAGCAGTACTTC.

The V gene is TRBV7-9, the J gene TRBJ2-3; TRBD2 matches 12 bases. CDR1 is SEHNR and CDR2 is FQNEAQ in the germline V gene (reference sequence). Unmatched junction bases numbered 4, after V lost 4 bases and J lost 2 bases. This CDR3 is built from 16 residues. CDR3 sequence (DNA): TGTGCCAGCAGCTCACTAGCGGGGGGTCTCACAGATACGCAGTATTTT. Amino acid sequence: CASSSLAGGLTDTQYF.

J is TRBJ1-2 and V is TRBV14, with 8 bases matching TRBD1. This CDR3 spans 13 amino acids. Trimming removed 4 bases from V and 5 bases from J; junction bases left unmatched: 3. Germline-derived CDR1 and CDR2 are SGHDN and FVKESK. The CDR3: CASSPNRGYGYTF. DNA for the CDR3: TGTGCCAGCAGCCCTAACAGGGGGTATGGCTACACCTTC. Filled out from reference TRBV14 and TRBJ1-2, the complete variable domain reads EAGVTQFPSHSVIEKGQTVTLRCDPISGHDNLYWYRRVMGKEIKFLLHFVKESKQDESGMPNNRFLAERTGGTYSTLKVQPAELEDSGVYFCASSPNRGYGYTFGSGTRLTVV.